The 17 T cell receptor beta chains listed next were all sequenced from one sample in a study of CD8 T cells in ankylosing spondylitis. Study results and caveats: Several highly homologous variants formed a TCR beta motif that appeared characteristic of ankylosing spondylitis blood.

TCRdb redid the calling of the 5' RACE reads with MiXCR, one entry per CDR3 protein. The sample lists a few hundred thousand distinct CDR3 sequences, approximately 8.2% seen once, with more than 14% in the top ten. Their target antigens are unknown. Source material: blood, either unsorted or a sorted T cell fraction (not recorded which). The receptor set was obtained from a male donor with ankylosing spondylitis.

This clonotype has a handful of counts. The genes are TRBV9 and TRBJ2-2; 9 positions agree with TRBD2. Germline values: CDR1 SGDLS, CDR2 YYNGEE. V lost 6 bases to trimming and J lost 7 bases; unmatched junction nucleotides: 7. This CDR3 region has 14 residues. The DNA for the CDR3 is TGTGCCAGCACCTATAGCGGGAGTGGCGGGGAGCTGTTTTTT. This gives the protein CASTYSGSGGELFF.

The rearrangement joins TRBV20-1 to TRBJ2-3, with TRBD1 matching over 8 bases. The CDR3 has 13 amino acids. V dropped 4 bases and J dropped 4; count of bases not matched to a gene: 4. The germline V gene encodes CDR1 DFQATT and CDR2 SNEGSKA (reference sequence). The CDR3, as DNA: TGCAGTGCTAACGACAGGGGTCCAGATACGCAGTATTTT. This encodes CSANDRGPDTQYF.

The chain uses TRBV12-3 or TRBV12-4 and TRBJ1-5; D is ambiguous. Trimming took off 5 bases at V and 7 bases at J, with 12 bases between the two ends. CDR3 length: 13 residues. CDR3 sequence reads: CASSLDLFQPQHF. The DNA for the CDR3 is TGTGCCAGCAGTCTTGACCTCTTCCAGCCCCAGCATTTT.

The rearrangement joins TRBV5-1 to TRBJ2-2, with TRBD2 matching 7 bases. This CDR3 has 18 residues. V lost 1 base, J lost 5 bases, and 14 bases stayed unmatched. Germline V gives CDR1 SGHRS, CDR2 YFSETQ. In nucleotides, the CDR3 is TGCGCCAGCAGCTTGAGGGTCGGCGGCGGGAGTGAGACCGGGGAGCTGTTTTTT. Translated, it gives CASSLRVGGGSETGELFF.

The table lists this clonotype with a few counts. The V call is TRBV30, the J call TRBJ1-2, with a tentative D call TRBD1 (6 bases). The germline CDR1 and CDR2 sequences are GTSNPN and SVGIG (reference sequence). Trimming removed 1 base from V and 4 bases from J, with 10 bases in between. The CDR3 is made up of 13 amino acids. Here the CDR3 DNA reads TGTGCCTGGAGTGCGAAGGGGGGCTATGGCTACACCTTC. This encodes CAWSAKGGYGYTF. Looking up the rest from reference TRBV30 and TRBJ1-2 gives the full variable domain: SQTIHQWPATLVQPVGSPLSLECTVEGTSNPNLYWYRQAAGRGLQLLFYSVGIGQISSEVPQNLSASRPQDRQFILSSKKLLLSDSGFYLCAWSAKGGYGYTFGSGTRLTVV.

J is TRBJ2-5 and V is TRBV24-1, with TRBD2 identical over 7 bases. V trimming: 4 bases; J trimming: 1 base; junction bases outside the gene matches: 5. This CDR3 region has 15 residues. The germline V gene has CDR1 KGHDR and CDR2 SFDVKD. The CDR3, as DNA: TGTGCCACCAGTGAAATAGCGGGTTCCCAAGAGACCCAGTACTTC. Protein product: CATSEIAGSQETQYF.

In this sample, this clonotype turned up a few times. The chain recombines TRBV3-1 with TRBJ2-7; 8 nucleotides line up with TRBD2. This CDR3 spans 15 amino acids. The germline V gene has CDR1 LGHDT and CDR2 YNNKEL (reference sequence). With 0 bases clipped from V and 7 bases from J, the junction kept 8 bases outside the gene matches. The CDR3 loop reads CASSQEPGRAGEQYF. The CDR3 region has the DNA TGTGCCAGCAGCCAAGAACCCGGGAGGGCGGGTGAGCAGTACTTC.

The chain uses TRBV29-1 and TRBJ2-7, with TRBD1 identical over 9 bases. The ends lost 6 bases at V and 5 bases at J; junction bases unmatched: 11. The length of the CDR3 is 14 residues. The germline V gene has CDR1 SQVTM and CDR2 ANQGSEA. CDR3 nucleotide sequence: TGCAGCGTCGCCTCCGGGACAGGGAGGCACGAGCAGTACTTC. Its protein is CSVASGTGRHEQYF.

The rearrangement links TRBV4-2 to TRBJ2-5; D unclear. The CDR3 is 17 residues long. The V end was cut by 1 base, the J end by 3 bases, with 18 bases between. From germline, CDR1 is LGHNA and CDR2 YNFKEQ. This chain's CDR3 is CASSQGTVRGPEETQYF. As DNA, the CDR3 is TGTGCCAGCAGCCAAGGTACCGTACGAGGTCCTGAAGAGACCCAGTACTTC.

V and J are TRBV27 and TRBJ2-6; unclear D gene. Trimming took 4 bases from V and 1 from J, leaving 17 bases between them. The CDR3 is 18 residues long. Germline values: CDR1 MNHEY, CDR2 SMNVEV (reference sequence). The CDR3 spells CASSYLAPTSSGANVLTF. CDR3 coding DNA: TGTGCCAGCAGTTATCTGGCCCCGACCTCGTCTGGGGCCAACGTCCTGACTTTC.

This clonotype was seen ten or more times. This sequence joins TRBV7-9 and TRBJ2-1; D uncertain. Germline V gives CDR1 SEHNR, CDR2 FQNEAQ (reference sequence). The CDR3 length is 13 residues. Deletions cut 5 bases from V and 2 bases from J, with 7 bases between. CDR3 in amino acids: CASSTTPYNEQFF. The CDR3 DNA is TGTGCCAGCAGCACGACACCCTACAATGAGCAGTTCTTC.

This rearrangement joins TRBV5-1 to TRBJ2-1; D could derive from TRBD1 or TRBD2 (6 bases each). V shed 4 bases and J shed 10 bases, with 21 bases lying between them. The CDR3 has 15 amino acids. The V gene's germline CDR1 is SGHRS and CDR2 YFSETQ. CDR3 bases: TGCGCCAGCAGCATTAGCGGCACTGGGGGCAGAGAGCAGTTCTTC. This codes for CASSISGTGGREQFF.

CDR3: CASSQRDRGEKLFF. The CDR3 DNA follows: TGCGCCAGCAGCCAAAGGGACAGAGGAGAAAAACTGTTTTTT. This chain links TRBV4-1 with TRBJ1-4, with 7 bases fitting TRBD1. Germline CDR1 MGHRA, CDR2 YSYEKL. There are 14 residues in the CDR3. J lost 8 bases, V lost 2 bases, and 5 bases had no gene match.

This chain connects TRBV6-1 to TRBJ2-3; D is perhaps TRBD1 (5 bases). Germline V CDR1 and CDR2: MNHNS, SASEGT. The ends were cut back, 5 bases at V and 1 base at J, with 7 bases in the middle. The CDR3 length is 13 residues. Written as DNA, the CDR3 is TGTGCCAGCAGTAAGACAGGCACAGATACGCAGTATTTT. Its protein product is CASSKTGTDTQYF.

This rearrangement joins TRBV12-3 or TRBV12-4 to TRBJ1-1, with 7 bases matching TRBD1. This CDR3 has 15 residues. J gave up 0 bases and V 8 bases, and 9 bases lay outside the gene matches. The CDR3 DNA sequence: TGTGCCAGCCTCCGGGACAGAGACATGAACACTGAAGCTTTCTTT. Translation: CASLRDRDMNTEAFF.

This clonotype was counted many times. The chain uses TRBV7-9 and TRBJ2-1, with 8 bases that match TRBD2. The CDR3 covers 15 residues. Trimming took 5 bases from V and 10 from J; bases not matched to a gene: 13. The germline V gene has CDR1 SEHNR and CDR2 FQNEAQ (reference sequence). This CDR3 is CASSLPYGAGGEQFF. The CDR3 coding sequence is TGTGCCAGCAGCCTCCCATACGGCGCGGGAGGAGAGCAGTTCTTC.

This clonotype was counted at least ten times. This chain joins TRBV5-1 and TRBJ2-3; 15 positions match TRBD2. Germline-derived CDR1 and CDR2 are SGHRS and YFSETQ. V was clipped by 4 bases and J by 5 bases; unmatched bases: 8. The CDR3 covers 17 residues. The DNA of the CDR3 is TGCGCCAGCAGCCTCCGGACTAGCGGGAGGGCCGGAGATACGCAGTATTTT. It codes for CASSLRTSGRAGDTQYF.